This T cell receptor beta chain was recovered during a study of early T cells in non-severe SARS-CoV-2 infection. Individual cDNA molecules received unique molecular identifiers. TCRdb processed the 5' RACE reads anew with MiXCR; each CDR3 protein has one entry. Here the sample spans 40,000 to 60,000 distinct CDR3 sequences, about 7.8% being singletons. From germline, CDR1 is LGHNA and CDR2 YSLEER. This CDR3 has 17 amino acids. V shed 4 bases, J shed 4 bases, and the junction held 11 bases outside the gene matches. The rearrangement links TRBV4-3 to TRBJ2-1, with 9 nucleotides matching TRBD1. The sample consisted of whole blood. This receptor was taken from an adult who was a healthcare worker with PCR-confirmed SARS-CoV-2 infection or an uninfected control (not recorded which). CDR3 amino acids: CASSRDPQGALYNEQFF. CDR3 sequence (DNA): TGCGCCAGCAGCCGCGACCCACAGGGGGCCTTATACAATGAGCAGTTCTTC.